This TCR beta chain was found in a study of T cell responses to AZD1222 COVID-19 vaccine. Turning to the study itself: Whether given at about 4 or about 12 weeks, second doses were pooled.

This CDR3 has 15 residues. Losses at the gene ends were 5 bases for V and 3 bases for J; bases not matched to a gene: 3. The germline CDR1 and CDR2 sequences are SEHNR and FQNEAQ (reference sequence). Whole-study results and caveats: Spike-spanning, vaccine-associated CD4 TCRs were dominant at 160-218 and 743-854. Repertoire sampling was restricted to post-peak T cell response timepoints. Unmutated variant regions are reportedly the target of nearly half of TCRs that are spike-specific.

Profiling relied on immunoSEQ multiplex PCR, and the TCRdb table lists in-frame clones only, not all of them. Of approximately 150,000 clones listed, 85% to 95% are singletons. As to this clone: As yet, its antigen is unknown.

V gene TRBV7-9 combines with J gene TRBJ2-2; 10 positions agree with TRBD1. The origin of this receptor is an adult in good health. The specimen comprised peripheral blood, sampled on day 0 of AZD1222 vaccination. CDR3 bases: TGTGCCAGCAGCCCGGGACAGGGGTACACCGGGGAGCTGTTTTTT. Its translation is CASSPGQGYTGELFF.